The following is a T cell receptor beta chain sequence with its context. This entry is derived from a study of blood T cell repertoires in COVID-19. Assay used: immunoSEQ multiplex PCR; TCRdb lists only in-frame clones, some missing. The table shows more than 200,000 clones, with about four fifths occurring only once. There are 17 residues in the CDR3. Germline V CDR1 and CDR2: SGHTA, FQGNSA. Trimming at V came to 1 base and at J to 3 bases, leaving 6 bases not matched to a gene. The sequencing sample was made of peripheral blood. This clonotype originated in a middle-aged woman with active or convalescent COVID-19. V usage is TRBV7-2 and J usage is TRBJ2-3, with TRBD2 matching over 11 bases. The CDR3 here is CASSLGASGGLTDTQYF. In nucleotides, the CDR3 is TGTGCCAGCAGCTTAGGGGCTAGCGGGGGGTTAACAGATACGCAGTATTTT. The complete variable domain, with remaining parts taken from reference TRBV7-2 and TRBJ2-3, reads GAGVSQSPSNKVTEKGKDVELRCDPISGHTALYWYRQSLGQGLEFLIYFQGNSAPDKSGLPSDRFSAERTGGSVSTLTIQRTQQEDSAVYLCASSLGASGGLTDTQYFGPGTRLTVL.